This is a list of T cell receptor beta chains from one sample in a study of blood T cell repertoires in COVID-19. Sequencing used immunoSEQ multiplex PCR; TCRdb keeps in-frame clones, though not all of them. This table has just over 95,000 clones, 90% appearing once. The sequenced sample was peripheral blood. The source is a man aged 55 to 70 with acute or convalescent COVID-19. Both conserved end residues are part of each CDR3. Each record gives: clone size, V gene, D gene, J gene, CDR3 protein, CDR3 DNA. A D gene is named only where the DNA matches it firmly. Size tells how often a clone was seen (once, few, many) or the class of an expanded clone, and some rows leave it out.

abundance: NA; v_gene: TRBV3-1/TRBV3-2; d_gene: TRBD1; j_gene: TRBJ1-2; CDR3aa: CASSPRTGGFGYTF; CDR3nt: TGTGCCAGCAGCCCCAGGACAGGGGGCTTTGGCTACACCTTC
abundance: NA; v_gene: TRBV5-1; d_gene: NA; j_gene: TRBJ1-4; CDR3aa: CASSWSGSTNEKLFF; CDR3nt: TGCGCCAGCAGCTGGTCGGGATCTACTAATGAAAAACTGTTTTTT
abundance: once; v_gene: TRBV30; d_gene: NA; j_gene: TRBJ1-1; CDR3aa: CAWSPQGGSAFF; CDR3nt: TGTGCCTGGTCTCCCCAGGGAGGATCAGCTTTCTTT
abundance: NA; v_gene: TRBV5-1; d_gene: TRBD1; j_gene: TRBJ2-6; CDR3aa: CASSYSGQTSGANVLTF; CDR3nt: TGCGCCAGCAGCTACTCGGGACAGACCTCTGGGGCCAACGTCCTGACTTTC
abundance: NA; v_gene: TRBV5-6; d_gene: NA; j_gene: TRBJ1-3; CDR3aa: CASSWADYRGNTIYF; CDR3nt: TGTGCCAGCAGCTGGGCGGACTATCGTGGAAACACCATATATTTT
abundance: NA; v_gene: TRBV2; d_gene: NA; j_gene: TRBJ1-2; CDR3aa: CASSESGNYGYTF; CDR3nt: TGTGCCAGCAGTGAATCAGGGAACTATGGCTACACCTTC
abundance: NA; v_gene: TRBV19; d_gene: NA; j_gene: TRBJ2-6; CDR3aa: CASRNVWGPGANVLTF; CDR3nt: TGTGCCAGTAGAAACGTATGGGGGCCTGGGGCCAACGTCCTGACTTTC
abundance: NA; v_gene: TRBV5-1; d_gene: NA; j_gene: TRBJ1-1; CDR3aa: CASSSTGSNMNTEAFF; CDR3nt: TGCGCCAGCAGCTCTACAGGATCCAACATGAACACTGAAGCTTTCTTT
abundance: NA; v_gene: TRBV7-8; d_gene: NA; j_gene: TRBJ2-5; CDR3aa: CASSFRELQETQYF; CDR3nt: TGTGCCAGCAGCTTTCGGGAGCTACAAGAGACCCAGTACTTC
abundance: NA; v_gene: TRBV7-2; d_gene: TRBD1; j_gene: TRBJ1-5; CDR3aa: CASSLTRGSNQPQHF; CDR3nt: TGTGCCAGCAGCTTGACCAGGGGGAGCAATCAGCCCCAGCATTTT
abundance: NA; v_gene: TRBV9; d_gene: TRBD1; j_gene: TRBJ2-7; CDR3aa: CASSVATGLSYEQYF; CDR3nt: TGTGCCAGCAGCGTGGCGACAGGGCTATCCTACGAGCAGTACTTC
abundance: few; v_gene: TRBV4-2; d_gene: NA; j_gene: TRBJ2-7; CDR3aa: CASSQVLTVASYEQYF; CDR3nt: TGTGCCAGCAGCCAAGTGTTAACCGTAGCCTCCTACGAGCAGTACTTC
abundance: NA; v_gene: TRBV18; d_gene: NA; j_gene: TRBJ1-3; CDR3aa: CASSPATAGNTIYF; CDR3nt: TGTGCCAGCTCACCAGCGACAGCTGGAAACACCATATATTTT
abundance: NA; v_gene: TRBV9; d_gene: TRBD1; j_gene: TRBJ2-1; CDR3aa: CASSSRDRDGEQFF; CDR3nt: TGTGCCAGCAGCTCCCGGGACAGGGATGGTGAGCAGTTCTTC
abundance: NA; v_gene: TRBV19; d_gene: TRBD1; j_gene: TRBJ2-1; CDR3aa: CASSVVTGAGPVDEQFF; CDR3nt: TGTGCCAGTAGTGTCGTAACAGGGGCTGGGCCGGTGGATGAGCAGTTCTTC
abundance: NA; v_gene: TRBV5-1; d_gene: NA; j_gene: TRBJ1-1; CDR3aa: CASSLQAALMNTEAFF; CDR3nt: TGCGCCAGCAGCTTGCAGGCAGCTCTGATGAACACTGAAGCTTTCTTT
abundance: NA; v_gene: TRBV7-9; d_gene: TRBD2; j_gene: TRBJ2-3; CDR3aa: CASSLPTSGGEDTQYF; CDR3nt: TGTGCCAGCAGCTTACCGACTAGCGGGGGGGAAGATACGCAGTATTTT
abundance: NA; v_gene: TRBV7-9; d_gene: NA; j_gene: TRBJ2-5; CDR3aa: CASSKRQDQETQYF; CDR3nt: TGTGCCAGCAGCAAGAGACAGGACCAAGAGACCCAGTACTTC